This TCR beta chain was sequenced during a study of cytomegalovirus exposure and HLA in healthy donors. Looking at the study overall: In a later analysis, it was reported that the roughly 130 validation repertoires had been produced on the same platform as the 670 or so repertoires belonging to the first cohort.

Trimming took 4 bases from V and 3 from J, leaving 13 bases between them. CDR3 length equals 15 residues. Looked up from germline, CDR1 is SGHDN and CDR2 is FVKESK. Study conclusions and caveats: Published work reported that the classifier diagnosed cytomegalovirus status with high specificity and sensitivity. A few chains linked to CMV were shown in vitro to be specific for CMV antigens. The authors enumerated over 150 TCR beta chains as linked to cytomegalovirus.

Details on this clone: The antigen is not known.

Sequenced by immunoSEQ multiplex PCR; TCRdb stores in-frame clones only, minus some. Of 80,000 to 95,000 clones listed, around 96% are singletons. Material: PBMCs. The V and J genes are TRBV14 and TRBJ2-1; D unresolved. The TCR was taken from a woman younger than 30 in good health and CMV-seronegative. The CDR3 loop is CASSPIASLYNEQFF. In DNA, the CDR3 is TGTGCCAGCAGCCCCATAGCCTCCCTCTACAATGAGCAGTTCTTC. The full variable domain, with the rest looked up from reference TRBV14 and TRBJ2-1, is EAGVTQFPSHSVIEKGQTVTLRCDPISGHDNLYWYRRVMGKEIKFLLHFVKESKQDESGMPNNRFLAERTGGTYSTLKVQPAELEDSGVYFCASSPIASLYNEQFFGPGTRLTVL.